This TCR beta chain was documented in a study of metastatic and nonmetastatic thyroid tumors. Overall study context: Repertoires of blood and of tissue (tumor or nodule) from malignant and benign thyroid patients were compared. Findings and caveats of the study: Across blood and tumor, TCR beta diversity in malignant thyroid tumors was reportedly significantly higher than in benign nodules.

The sample holds a few counts of this clone. Antigen: not known. Compared with germline, one end of the junction differs, possibly owing to a read error. TCRdb re-called clones from the PCR reads using MiXCR. The repertoire includes tens of thousands of clones, 18% of them detected once, and around 13% sits in the top ten. CDR3 length: 18 amino acids. Before thyroid surgery, none of the patients had received any treatment. Sample: blood. The chain employs TRBV12-3 or TRBV12-4 and TRBJ2-6; perhaps D is TRBD1 or TRBD2 (5 bases each). This clonotype was obtained from a female donor with papillary thyroid cancer or a benign thyroid nodule (not recorded which). Some clones in this sample may be carry-over from other donors' samples. The CDR3 DNA sequence: TGTGCCAGCAGTACACGGGGAAATCGCCGCTCTGGGGCCAACGTTCTGACTTTC. Its translation: CASSTRGNRRSGANVLTF.